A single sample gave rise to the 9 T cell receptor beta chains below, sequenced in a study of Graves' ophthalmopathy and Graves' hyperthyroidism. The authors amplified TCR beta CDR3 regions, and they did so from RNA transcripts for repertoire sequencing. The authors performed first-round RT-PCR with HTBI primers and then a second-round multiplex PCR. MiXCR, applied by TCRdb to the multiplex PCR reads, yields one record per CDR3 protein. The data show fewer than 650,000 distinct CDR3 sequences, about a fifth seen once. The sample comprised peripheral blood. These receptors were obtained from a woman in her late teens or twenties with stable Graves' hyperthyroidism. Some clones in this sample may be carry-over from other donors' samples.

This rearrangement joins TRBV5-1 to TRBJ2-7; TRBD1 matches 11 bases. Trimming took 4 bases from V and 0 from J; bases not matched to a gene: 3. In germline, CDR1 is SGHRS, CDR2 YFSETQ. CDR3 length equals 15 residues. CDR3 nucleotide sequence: TGCGCCAGCAGCGGGGGACAGGGGGGCTCCTACGAGCAGTACTTC. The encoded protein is CASSGGQGGSYEQYF. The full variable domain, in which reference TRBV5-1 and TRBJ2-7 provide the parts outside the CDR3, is KAGVTQTPRYLIKTRGQQVTLSCSPISGHRSVSWYQQTPGQGLQFLFEYFSETQRNKGNFPGRFSGRQFSNSRSEMNVSTLELGDSALYLCASSGGQGGSYEQYFGPGTRLTVT.

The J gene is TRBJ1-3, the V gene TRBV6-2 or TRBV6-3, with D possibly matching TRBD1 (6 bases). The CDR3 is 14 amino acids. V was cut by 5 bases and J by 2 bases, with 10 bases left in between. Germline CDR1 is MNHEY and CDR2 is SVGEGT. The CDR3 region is CASSGQNPGNTIYF. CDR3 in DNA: TGTGCCAGCAGTGGACAGAACCCTGGAAACACCATATATTTT.

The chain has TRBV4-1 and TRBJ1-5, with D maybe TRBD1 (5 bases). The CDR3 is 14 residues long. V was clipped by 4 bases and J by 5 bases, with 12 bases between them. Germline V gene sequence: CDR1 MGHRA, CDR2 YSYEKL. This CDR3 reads CASSLRDVYQPQHF. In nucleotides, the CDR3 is TGCGCCAGCAGCCTCCGGGACGTTTATCAGCCCCAGCATTTT.

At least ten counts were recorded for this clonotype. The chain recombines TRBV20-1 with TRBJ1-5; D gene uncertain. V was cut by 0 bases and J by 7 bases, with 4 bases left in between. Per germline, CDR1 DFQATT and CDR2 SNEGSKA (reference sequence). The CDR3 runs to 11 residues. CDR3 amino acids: CSARDRQPQHF. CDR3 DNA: TGCAGTGCTAGAGATCGACAGCCCCAGCATTTT.

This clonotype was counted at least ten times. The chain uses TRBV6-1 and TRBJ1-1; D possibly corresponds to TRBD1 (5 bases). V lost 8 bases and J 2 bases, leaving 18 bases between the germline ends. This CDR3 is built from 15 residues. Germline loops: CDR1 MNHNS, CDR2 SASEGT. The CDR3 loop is CASSNGWGINTEAFF. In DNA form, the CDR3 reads TGTGCCAGCTCCAACGGCTGGGGGATAAACACTGAAGCTTTCTTT.

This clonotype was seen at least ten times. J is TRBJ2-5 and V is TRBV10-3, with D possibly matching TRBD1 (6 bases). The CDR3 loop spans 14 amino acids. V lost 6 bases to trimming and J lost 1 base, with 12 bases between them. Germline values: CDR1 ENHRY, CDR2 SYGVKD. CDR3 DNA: TGTGCCATCAGCGACCGGGACACCCAAGAGACCCAGTACTTC. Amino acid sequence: CAISDRDTQETQYF.

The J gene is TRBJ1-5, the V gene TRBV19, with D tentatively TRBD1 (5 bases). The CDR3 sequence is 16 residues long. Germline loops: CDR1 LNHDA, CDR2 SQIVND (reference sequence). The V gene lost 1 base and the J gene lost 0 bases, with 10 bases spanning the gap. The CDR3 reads CASSIGQLLSNQPQHF. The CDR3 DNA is TGTGCCAGTAGTATAGGACAGTTACTTAGCAATCAGCCCCAGCATTTT. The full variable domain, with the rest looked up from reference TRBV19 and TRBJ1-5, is DGGITQSPKYLFRKEGQNVTLSCEQNLNHDAMYWYRQDPGQGLRLIYYSQIVNDFQKGDIAEGYSVSREKKESFPLTVTSAQKNPTAFYLCASSIGQLLSNQPQHFGDGTRLSIL.

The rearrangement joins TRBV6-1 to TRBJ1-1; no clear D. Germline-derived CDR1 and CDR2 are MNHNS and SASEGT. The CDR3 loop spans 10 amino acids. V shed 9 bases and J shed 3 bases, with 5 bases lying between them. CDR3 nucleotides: TGTGCCAGGGTTTACACTGAAGCTTTCTTT. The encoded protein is CARVYTEAFF.

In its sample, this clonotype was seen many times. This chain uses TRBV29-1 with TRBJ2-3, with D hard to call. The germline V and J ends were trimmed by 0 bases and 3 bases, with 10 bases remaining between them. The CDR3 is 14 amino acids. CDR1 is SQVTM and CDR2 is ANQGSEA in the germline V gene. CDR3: CSVEEYVGTDTQYF. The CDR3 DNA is TGCAGCGTTGAAGAATATGTGGGTACAGATACGCAGTATTTT.